The clone carrying this T cell receptor beta chain was recorded a few times. Its antigen remains unidentified. Donors were all healthy Caucasians. TCRdb called the 5' RACE reads again in MiXCR, with one record for every CDR3 protein. Of approximately 250,000 distinct CDR3 sequences detected, approximately 7.1% appear once; the ten largest clones hold approximately 15%. These data come from a study of identical twins. Study-wide findings and caveats: A lower insertion count was a feature of abundant cord blood beta clonotypes, with no such feature in memory repertoires.

The CDR3 contains 12 residues. The V end was cut by 4 bases, the J end by 1 base, with 8 bases between. Germline V lookup: CDR1 GTSNPN, CDR2 SVGIG (reference sequence). The sample was also reused in another study, on T cells expressing NK-cell markers. From that study: Seropositivity for HCMV was found in seven of the eight sequenced donors, with one seronegative.

This TCR was sampled from a woman between 18 and 29 years old in good health. Sequencing input: CD8+ T cells sorted from blood. V usage is TRBV30 and J usage is TRBJ2-7; D is undetermined. CDR3 DNA: TGTGCCTGGAACCAAGGGTCCTACGAGCAGTACTTC. This codes for CAWNQGSYEQYF.